The T cell receptor (beta chain) described here comes from a study of Graves' ophthalmopathy and Graves' hyperthyroidism. Findings and limits, study-wide: Most thyroid clonotypes expanded beyond 0.001 frequency were also found in blood. Between ophthalmopathy and stable hyperthyroidism, a 13-signature model drew a separation with around 86% sensitivity and approximately 81% specificity.

The sequenced template was RNA, covering the TCR beta CDR3 region. In the first round, RT-PCR was carried out with HTBI primers, and a multiplex PCR formed the second round. TCRdb re-called the multiplex PCR reads with MiXCR, one entry per CDR3 protein. Of 200,000 to 250,000 distinct CDR3 sequences listed, under 25% are singletons. Moderate-to-severe activity, CAS ≥3, NOSPECS ≥4 and duration under 3 months were recorded for donors with ophthalmopathy. Fresh peripheral blood (more than 9 ml) yielded the PBMCs. This clonotype was seen repeatedly, ten times or more. The antigen is unknown. The germline V gene encodes CDR1 MNHNS and CDR2 SASEGT. Losses at the gene ends were 6 bases for V and 1 base for J; bases not matched to a gene: 4. This CDR3 region has 14 residues.

Sequencing was carried out using peripheral blood. The V and J genes are TRBV6-1 and TRBJ1-1; 8 nucleotides align to TRBD1. The TCR was taken from a woman aged 45-65 years with Graves' ophthalmopathy. CDR3 sequence reads: CASRPQGGNTEAFF. Here the CDR3 DNA reads TGTGCCAGCAGACCACAGGGGGGGAACACTGAAGCTTTCTTT.